This TCR beta chain was sequenced for a study of PD-1 blockade in mismatch repair-deficient tumors. In the study overall: Enrolled 2013-2016, patients had progressing, pretreated mismatch repair-deficient cancers of 12 types. General study results and limits: Tumor-resident clones, often absent from pretreatment blood, expanded after pembrolizumab and then contracted.

TCRs were sequenced from three patients responding to pembrolizumab. Method: immunoSEQ multiplex PCR; TCRdb's copy keeps in-frame clones and lacks some. The sample holds around 17,000 clones, 84% seen once. V was trimmed by 2 bases and J by 5 bases, leaving 10 bases between them. Looked up from germline, CDR1 is SGHNT and CDR2 is YENEEA. This CDR3 has 13 amino acids. A word on this clone: No antigen is known for it.

This chain uses TRBV11-3 with TRBJ2-7; maybe TRBD2 (5 bases). Sequenced material: PBMCs, taken less than 25 weeks after starting pembrolizumab. This sequence was found in an adult with mismatch repair-deficient cancer. The CDR3 DNA reads TGTGCCAGCAGCTTACCCGGGGTGGACGAGCAGTACTTC. Its translation is CASSLPGVDEQYF.